This TCR beta chain comes out of a study of shared clonotypes between healthy human individuals (dated by TCRdb to about 2020). Notes on the research overall: A few men and a couple of women, aged 18 to 49 years, made up the cohort. Each donor's leukapheresis produced roughly between roughly 0.94 and 9.5 billion PBMCs. Libraries were prepared and TCR repertoires were sequenced by different laboratories using diverse techniques, in order to increase sequencing depth and limit assay-specific biases. For each donor, CD4 naive and CD4 memory were each given three plates, CD8 naive was given two plates, and CD8 memory was given one plate. The study deeply sequenced blood TCR repertoires of about 5 healthy adults to estimate repertoire size and the extent of clonotype sharing between individuals.

Beyond this particular receptor, the publication reports: Higher generation probabilities were observed for clonotypes shared by all four sorted-subset donors than for non-shared clonotypes. When a few donors were compared, the shared fraction of clonotypes was roughly 5% for naive CD4, 3.5% for naive CD8, 2.3% for memory CD4, and 0.35% to 0.5% for memory CD8. Incomplete sequencing was indicated by rarefaction of sorted-subset datasets, despite the large sequencing depth. Sampling was restricted to blood, and TCR repertoires in tissues likely differ from the TCR repertoires found in blood. Larger estimated clonotype richness was generally found for naive subsets than for memory subsets. Pairwise subsampling indicated that sequencing depth was expected to affect the degree of clonotype sharing among donors. Because the study included a small number of donors, the genetic and exposure-history diversity represented was limited.

V is reduced by 4 bases and J by 6 bases, leaving a spacing of 19 bases between them. Including the terminal cysteine and phenylalanine, the CDR3 comprises 16 residues. The sequence is cut down to CDR3 DNA, 48 bases in frame from base 1. In the germline V gene, CDR1 corresponds to LGHNA and CDR2 to YSLEER. For the CD8 naive samples, CD45RO-negative cells were positively selected for CCR7, yielding a CD45RA+CCR7+ population from which TemRA cells were excluded. Healthy HIV-negative adults with no recently reported acute infections or vaccinations were included as donors. All donors were Caucasian adults living in Nashville, Tennessee, USA. Blood was collected by leukapheresis, and PBMCs were isolated by Ficoll-Histopaque density gradient centrifugation and then cryopreserved in liquid nitrogen vapor phase. Analytical flow cytometry was used to check the purity and quantity of every magnetically sorted T cell population. Genomic DNA was isolated from every sorted fraction and measured by UV absorbance on a Nanodrop 2000c.

TCR CDR3 regions were amplified from genomic DNA by multiplex PCR using the deep immunoSEQ assay. Genomic DNA extracted from each cell subset was distributed evenly over all wells of several immunoSEQ 96-well plates, and each plate served as one replicate. For sorted subsets, each replicate PCR was loaded with 200 ng genomic DNA, equivalent to 25,000 to 35,000 T cell genomes. The purified libraries were quantified using a Qubit 3.0 fluorometer, sized with a Bioanalyzer 2100, and then quantified again using the KAPA Library Quantification kit. A separate single-read 150-cycle Illumina NextSeq 550 flow cell was used to sequence each immunoSEQ 96-well plate. Under the source paper's analysis protocol: Because the immunoSEQ output included only junctional sequences and no quality scores, the filtering could not be the same as the filtering used for full-length reads. Sequences were annotated with PyIR, a Python wrapper for IgBLAST v1.9, using IMGT germline references to assign V/J genes and CDR3. Any read was removed if the V/J assignment was weak (E-value above 1e-6), the CDR3 was missing, or the read contained stop codons, out-of-frame junctions, or ambiguous translated residues. A V3J clonotype was defined by an identical inferred V gene, J gene, and CDR3 amino acid sequence. Percentage overlap between repertoires was computed as shared unique clonotypes divided by the size of the smaller repertoire. Three approaches were used to assess repertoire richness: RTK rarefaction, the Chao1 estimator, and Recon v2.1 estimates of unobserved clonotypes. Generation probabilities were computed with OLGA for all TCRbeta clonotypes obtained by the gDNA method from a handful of donors. What TCRdb holds here is the immuneACCESS table cut down to in-frame rearrangements. Part of the clones is not present; checked against another copy, under half of the missing clones reflect an unresolved V gene, and the others are unexplained. The V and J calls and clone size are taken from that table; D and trimming were inferred from the DNA. This sample holds approximately 1.9 million clones; 90% to 95% were observed only once. The ten largest account for about 1.7% of the sample.

Regarding this clone: This clone's antigen is unknown. Base qualities are not recorded, but no much larger clone differs from it by a single base.

Sequences were obtained from naive CD8+ T cells from PBMCs. The cell subset or site tag for this specimen amounts to: CD45RA+CCR7+. This clonotype was sampled from a man between 18 and 29 years old in good health. Some clones in this sample may be carry-over from other donors' samples. The chain is made from TRBV4-3 and TRBJ1-5; no D segment can be confidently identified. The DNA is as follows: TGCGCCAGCAGCCCACGTGCTTCCGCGTCACTTCAGCCCCAGCATTTT. It translates as CASSPRASASLQPQHF.